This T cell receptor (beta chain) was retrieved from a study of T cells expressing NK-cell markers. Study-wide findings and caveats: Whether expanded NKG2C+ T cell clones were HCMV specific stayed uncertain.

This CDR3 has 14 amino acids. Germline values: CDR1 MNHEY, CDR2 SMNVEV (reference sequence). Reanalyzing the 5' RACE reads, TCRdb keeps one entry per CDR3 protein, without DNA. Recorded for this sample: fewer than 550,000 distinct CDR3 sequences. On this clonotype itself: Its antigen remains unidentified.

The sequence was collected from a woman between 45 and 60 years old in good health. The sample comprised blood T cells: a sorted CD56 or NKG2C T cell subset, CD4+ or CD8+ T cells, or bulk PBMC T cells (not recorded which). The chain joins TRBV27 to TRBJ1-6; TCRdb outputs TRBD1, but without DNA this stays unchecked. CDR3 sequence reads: CASKGGQGNSPLHF.